This T cell receptor beta chain was profiled in a study of cytotoxic CD8 clonotypes in ibrutinib-treated CLL. Sequenced by immunoSEQ multiplex PCR; TCRdb stores in-frame clones only, minus some. Of some 290,000 clones listed, 80% were seen once; the top ten hold under 8.5%. Roughly 1.9 micrograms of genomic DNA from cryopreserved PBMCs went into TCR beta libraries. A remark on this clone: Its antigen is as yet unknown.

After removal of 5 bases from V and 7 bases from J, the junction contained 13 bases not matched to a gene. This CDR3 is 15 amino acids long. Looked up from germline, CDR1 is SGHAT and CDR2 is FQNNGV. Study-wide points: Clonotypes that were public were uncommon, and they contracted or stayed stable on treatment.

Material: PBMCs, obtained before ibrutinib treatment. This sequence was found in a human donor with chronic lymphocytic leukemia. This chain uses TRBV11-2 with TRBJ2-5; 7 bases map to TRBD2. The DNA of the CDR3 is TGTGCCAGCAGCCCACCACCGGGACTACGTGGGACCCAGTACTTC. It yields the protein CASSPPPGLRGTQYF.